This TCR beta chain was retrieved from a study of beta chain features in type 1 diabetes. The sequenced template was cDNA made from the entire isolated RNA. Assay used: immunoSEQ multiplex PCR; TCRdb lists only in-frame clones, some missing. The table shows under 450,000 clones, with less than 15% occurring only once. Per germline, CDR1 KGHSH and CDR2 LQKENI. The V gene lost 0 bases and the J gene lost 3 bases, with 9 bases spanning the gap. The CDR3 covers 14 residues. The sequenced sample was naive CD4+ T cells from blood. This sequence was found in a woman younger than 30 in good health. The chain joins TRBV18 to TRBJ2-7; D not resolved. CDR3: CASSPPALSYEQYF. In nucleotides, the CDR3 is TGTGCCAGCTCACCACCCGCGTTGAGCTACGAGCAGTACTTC.